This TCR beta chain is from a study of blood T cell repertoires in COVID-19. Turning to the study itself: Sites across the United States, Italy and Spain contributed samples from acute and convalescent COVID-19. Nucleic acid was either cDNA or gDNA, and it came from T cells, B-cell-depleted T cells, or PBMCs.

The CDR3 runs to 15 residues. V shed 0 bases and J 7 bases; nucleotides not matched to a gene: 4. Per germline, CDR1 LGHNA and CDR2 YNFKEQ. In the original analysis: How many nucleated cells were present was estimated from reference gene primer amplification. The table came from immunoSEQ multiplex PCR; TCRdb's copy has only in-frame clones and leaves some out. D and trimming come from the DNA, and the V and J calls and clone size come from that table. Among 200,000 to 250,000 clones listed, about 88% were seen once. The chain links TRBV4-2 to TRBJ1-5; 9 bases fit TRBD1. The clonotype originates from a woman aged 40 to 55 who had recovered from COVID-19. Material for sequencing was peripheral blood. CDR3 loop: CASSQEGQGGQPQHF. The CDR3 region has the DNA TGTGCCAGCAGCCAAGAGGGACAGGGCGGGCAGCCCCAGCATTTT.